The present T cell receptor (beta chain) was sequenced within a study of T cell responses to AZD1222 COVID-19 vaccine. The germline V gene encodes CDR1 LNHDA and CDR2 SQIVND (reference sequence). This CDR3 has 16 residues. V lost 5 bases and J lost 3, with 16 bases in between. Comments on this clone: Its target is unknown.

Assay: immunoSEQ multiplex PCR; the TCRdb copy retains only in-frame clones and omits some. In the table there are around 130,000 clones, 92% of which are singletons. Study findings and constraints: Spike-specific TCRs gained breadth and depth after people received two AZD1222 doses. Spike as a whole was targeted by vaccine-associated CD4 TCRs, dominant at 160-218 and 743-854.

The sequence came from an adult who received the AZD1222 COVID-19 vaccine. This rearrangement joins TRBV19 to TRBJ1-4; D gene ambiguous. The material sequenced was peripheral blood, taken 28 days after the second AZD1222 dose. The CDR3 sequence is CASSAPKRVANEKLFF. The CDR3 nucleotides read TGTGCCAGTAGTGCGCCTAAACGGGTTGCTAATGAAAAACTGTTTTTT.